Following are 11 T cell receptor beta chains from one sample sequenced in a study of T-cell reconstitution after alpha-beta-depleted transplantation in children. The TCRbeta library was prepared with unique molecular identifiers. TCRdb passed the PCR reads through MiXCR, listing each CDR3 protein once. The repertoire holds some 600,000 distinct CDR3 sequences, with 13% as singletons. The sample in question was PBMCs, mostly from graft donor cells, obtained 360 days after TCRalphabeta/CD19-depleted stem cell transplant. These receptor sequences come from a male patient younger than 18 who had a stem cell transplant for acute myeloid leukemia, so the T cells may come from the graft donor.

V gene TRBV29-1 combines with J gene TRBJ2-7; D unresolved. The CDR3 has 12 amino acids. With 6 bases removed from V and 2 bases from J, the gap between germline ends came to 11 bases. CDR1 and CDR2 (germline): SQVTM, ANQGSEA. The CDR3 DNA sequence: TGCAGCGTCACCCAGCAAACCTACGAGCAGTACTTC. This codes for CSVTQQTYEQYF.

In this sample, this clonotype turned up once. This chain connects TRBV7-9 to TRBJ2-3, with 9 bases aligning to TRBD2. Germline lookup yields CDR1 SEHNR and CDR2 FQNEAQ (reference sequence). The length of the CDR3 is 16 residues. Losses at the gene ends were 5 bases for V and 2 bases for J; bases not matched to a gene: 8. DNA of the CDR3: TGTGCCAGCAGCCGCGGACTAGCGACTTACACAGATACGCAGTATTTT. This sequence encodes CASSRGLATYTDTQYF.

This clonotype was seen ten or more times. This rearrangement joins TRBV28 to TRBJ2-7; tentatively, D is TRBD2 (6 bases). Per germline, CDR1 MDHEN and CDR2 SYDVKM. The CDR3 extends over 16 amino acids. Trimming took 1 base from V and 2 from J, leaving 15 bases between them. The CDR3 region has the DNA TGTGCCAGCAGTTTATACGGGGGAATTTCAACCTACGAGCAGTACTTC. It specifies CASSLYGGISTYEQYF.

The rearrangement uses TRBV12-3 or TRBV12-4 and TRBJ2-1; tentatively, D is TRBD1 or TRBD2 (7 bases each). The germline V and J ends were trimmed by 4 bases and 5 bases, with 18 bases remaining between them. The CDR3 contains 16 residues. For the CDR3, the DNA is TGTGCCAGCAGTTCCAGGGGGGGGGTTATTAACAATGAGCAGTTCTTC. Its translation is CASSSRGGVINNEQFF.

The rearrangement uses TRBV7-3 and TRBJ2-3; 10 nucleotides agree with TRBD1. With V trimmed by 5 bases and J by 4 bases, 9 bases remained unmatched. Per the germline V gene, CDR1 is SGHTA and CDR2 is FQGTGA. The CDR3 totals 16 residues. The CDR3 bases are TGTGCCAGCAGCCCTCGGGGGACAGGGGATTCAGATACGCAGTATTTT. This translates into CASSPRGTGDSDTQYF.

V usage is TRBV14 and J usage is TRBJ2-7; D call uncertain. Germline lookup yields CDR1 SGHDN and CDR2 FVKESK. The CDR3 covers 14 residues. Trimming removed 2 bases from V and 2 bases from J, with 10 bases in between. CDR3 sequence (DNA): TGTGCCAGCAGCCAATGGGGTCTCCCCTACGAGCAGTACTTC. Protein sequence: CASSQWGLPYEQYF.

This clonotype was detected a few times. The chain links TRBV4-1 to TRBJ2-2, with 9 nucleotides matching TRBD2. The CDR3 consists of 15 residues. The germline V gene encodes CDR1 MGHRA and CDR2 YSYEKL. Trimming removed 1 base from V and 5 bases from J; junction bases left unmatched: 2. As DNA, the CDR3 is TGCGCCAGCAGCCAAGGCGGGAGGGTGACCGGGGAGCTGTTTTTT. Its protein is CASSQGGRVTGELFF.

This clonotype turned up a few times. V and J are TRBV7-2 and TRBJ2-7, with a possible D match to TRBD1 (6 bases). This CDR3 spans 14 amino acids. Trimming shortened V by 0 bases and J by 7 bases, and 13 bases separated the two germline ends. From germline, CDR1 is SGHTA and CDR2 FQGNSA. The CDR3 loop reads CASSLAQGIGEQYF. The CDR3 nucleotides read TGTGCCAGCAGCTTAGCACAGGGTATCGGGGAGCAGTACTTC.

V gene TRBV5-6 combines with J gene TRBJ2-5, with D perhaps matching TRBD1 or TRBD2 (5 bases each). The CDR3 is made up of 15 amino acids. Trimming pared 2 bases from V and 0 bases from J, leaving 11 bases between. CDR1 SGHDT and CDR2 YYEEEE come from the germline V gene. CDR3 sequence reads: CASSFLVGDQETQYF. In DNA form, the CDR3 reads TGTGCCAGCAGCTTCCTCGTGGGGGACCAAGAGACCCAGTACTTC.

The rearrangement uses TRBV11-2 and TRBJ2-3; TRBD1 aligns across 8 bases. The CDR3 covers 18 residues. Losses at the gene ends were 3 bases for V and 3 bases for J; bases not matched to a gene: 14. Germline V gene sequence: CDR1 SGHAT, CDR2 FQNNGV. The CDR3 sequence: CASSFGPGTGGRTDTQYF. The CDR3 coding sequence is TGTGCCAGCAGCTTTGGTCCGGGAACAGGGGGGCGGACAGATACGCAGTATTTT.

V usage is TRBV7-9 and J usage is TRBJ1-3, with a weak D call TRBD1 (5 bases). Germline lookup yields CDR1 SEHNR and CDR2 FQNEAQ (reference sequence). This CDR3 is built from 14 residues. Trimming took 2 bases from V and 4 from J, leaving 9 bases between them. The CDR3 bases are TGTGCCAGCAGCTTAATCAGGGTCGGAAACACCATATATTTT. It encodes CASSLIRVGNTIYF.